Sequencing of this T cell receptor (beta chain) was carried out in a study of control samples from healthy donors and cancer patients. TCRdb's table, derived via immunoSEQ multiplex PCR, lists solely in-frame clones and lacks some. The sample has some 150,000 clones, approximately 92% seen once. After removal of 4 bases from V and 4 bases from J, the junction contained 7 bases not matched to a gene. CDR3 length equals 15 residues. CDR1 is SGHTS and CDR2 is YDEGEE in the germline V gene. Sequenced input: blood. This receptor was identified in a woman aged 55 to 70 in good health. The chain uses TRBV5-8 and TRBJ1-2; 10 bases map to TRBD1. The CDR3 bases are TGTGCCAGCAGCCTGACAGGGGGCGGGAGCTATGGCTACACCTTC. It codes for CASSLTGGGSYGYTF.